The 18 T cell receptor beta chains listed next were all sequenced from one sample in a study of control samples from healthy donors and cancer patients. Data came from immunoSEQ multiplex PCR; TCRdb stores just in-frame clones and leaves some out. The sample shows almost 95,000 clones, over 75% of them seen only once. Sequenced sample: blood. The receptors stem from a woman between 18 and 30 years old in good health.

This clone was recorded a few times. The CDR3: CASSQVVGFGGYTF. The CDR3 DNA reads as TGTGCCAGCAGCCAAGTCGTGGGTTTCGGTGGCTACACCTTC. This chain connects TRBV14 to TRBJ1-2; D unresolved. V lost 1 base to trimming and J lost 7 bases, with 13 bases between them. Germline assignment: CDR1 SGHDN and CDR2 FVKESK. There are 14 residues in the CDR3.

The genes are TRBV3-1 (or the pseudogene TRBV3-2) and TRBJ1-2, with D uncertain. V was cut by 0 bases and J by 2 bases, with 10 bases left in between. The CDR3 consists of 15 residues. CDR1 LGHDT and CDR2 YNNKEL come from the germline V gene (reference sequence). In DNA, the CDR3 is TGTGCCAGCAGCCAAGACTGGCCGGGAAACTATGGCTACACCTTC. The encoded protein is CASSQDWPGNYGYTF.

The J gene is TRBJ2-3, the V gene TRBV4-1; 7 bases agree with TRBD1. J lost 0 bases, V lost 3 bases, and 6 bases had no gene match. Per germline, CDR1 MGHRA and CDR2 YSYEKL. CDR3 size: 16 residues. CDR3 region: CASSHPQGSSTDTQYF. The CDR3 DNA reads as TGCGCCAGCAGCCACCCACAGGGGTCTAGCACAGATACGCAGTATTTT.

The V call is TRBV2, the J call TRBJ2-1, with TRBD2 as a possible D gene (7 bases). The CDR3 extends over 13 amino acids. V lost 6 bases to trimming and J lost 7 bases, with 13 bases between them. Germline assignment: CDR1 SNHLY and CDR2 FYNNEI. The CDR3 nucleotides read TGTGCCAGCAGGGGGGGGGCGGATAATGAGCAGTTCTTC. Translation gives CASRGGADNEQFF. Drawing the rest from reference TRBV2 and TRBJ2-1, the complete variable domain is EPEVTQTPSHQVTQMGQEVILRCVPISNHLYFYWYRQILGQKVEFLVSFYNNEISEKSEIFDDQFSVERPDGSNFTLKIRSTKLEDSAMYFCASRGGADNEQFFGPGTRLTVL.

The gene calls are TRBV10-3 and TRBJ1-2, with 7 bases aligning to TRBD1. This CDR3 is built from 14 residues. Germline V gene sequence: CDR1 ENHRY, CDR2 SYGVKD. Trimming cost V 7 bases and J 0 bases; bases outside gene matches: 5. In DNA, the CDR3 is TGTGCCATCACAGGGGGAAAGGCTAACTATGGCTACACCTTC. The encoded protein is CAITGGKANYGYTF.

This chain uses TRBV11-2 with TRBJ1-1, with D perhaps TRBD1 (5 bases). CDR1 is SGHAT and CDR2 is FQNNGV in the germline V gene. CDR3 size: 13 residues. Deletions cut 2 bases from V and 5 bases from J, with 9 bases between. In nucleotides, the CDR3 is TGTGCCAGCAGCTTATCCGAGGGGACTGAAGCTTTCTTT. Its translation is CASSLSEGTEAFF.

This chain links TRBV18 with TRBJ2-3; D ambiguous. Germline CDR1 KGHSH, CDR2 LQKENI. The CDR3 runs 12 residues. Between the trimmed V and J ends, which lost 5 bases and 2 bases, there was a span of 5 bases. This CDR3 is CASSSTTDTQYF. The CDR3 DNA reads as TGTGCCAGCTCATCCACCACAGATACGCAGTATTTT.

The chain uses TRBV7-6 and TRBJ1-1; D ambiguous. CDR1 and CDR2 from the germline V gene are SGHVS and FNYEAQ. The V gene lost 5 bases and the J gene lost 8 bases, with 21 bases spanning the gap. The CDR3 length is 15 residues. CDR3 protein: CASSQRSGNNLEAFF. CDR3 DNA: TGTGCCAGCAGCCAAAGGTCGGGAAACAACTTAGAAGCTTTCTTT.

The rearrangement joins TRBV27 to TRBJ2-1; TRBD1 matches at 7 bases. The CDR3 runs to 13 residues. CDR1 is MNHEY and CDR2 is SMNVEV in the germline V gene (reference sequence). V dropped 8 bases and J dropped 6; count of bases not matched to a gene: 7. This chain's CDR3 is CASGRPGGNEQFF. In DNA form, the CDR3 reads TGTGCCAGCGGCCGGCCAGGGGGCAATGAGCAGTTCTTC.

This chain joins TRBV27 and TRBJ2-7, with no clear D. The germline V gene encodes CDR1 MNHEY and CDR2 SMNVEV (reference sequence). This CDR3 spans 14 amino acids. The V end lost 3 bases, the J end lost 0 bases, and 9 bases lay between the germline ends. CDR3 sequence (DNA): TGTGCCAGCAGTTTGCGGCAGAGCTCCTACGAGCAGTACTTC. Translation: CASSLRQSSYEQYF.

The rearrangement links TRBV2 to TRBJ2-3, with a weak D call TRBD1 (6 bases). CDR1 and CDR2 from the germline V gene are SNHLY and FYNNEI. The CDR3 is 14 residues long. The V gene lost 5 bases and the J gene lost 1 base, with 10 bases spanning the gap. The CDR3 DNA follows: TGTGCCAGCAGTCGGGGACAAGGCACAGATACGCAGTATTTT. Protein: CASSRGQGTDTQYF.

This rearrangement joins TRBV9 to TRBJ1-6, with 7 bases aligning to TRBD1. CDR1 and CDR2 from the germline V gene are SGDLS and YYNGEE. The CDR3 spans 17 residues. J was trimmed by 10 bases and V by 3 bases; bases with no gene match: 16. CDR3: CASSAEAFGQAGSPLHF. CDR3 nucleotides: TGTGCCAGCAGCGCAGAGGCGTTCGGACAGGCAGGATCACCCCTCCACTTT.

This clone was recorded once. The CDR3 is CASTHVKSTSGNTGELFF. CDR3 coding DNA: TGTGCCAGCACACACGTGAAATCGACTAGCGGAAACACCGGGGAGCTGTTTTTT. The J gene is TRBJ2-2, the V gene TRBV5-4, with 9 positions matching TRBD2. There are 18 residues in the CDR3. With 6 bases clipped from V and 2 bases from J, the junction kept 14 bases outside the gene matches. Germline-derived CDR1 and CDR2 are SGHNT and YYREEE (reference sequence). The full variable domain, in which reference TRBV5-4 and TRBJ2-2 provide the parts outside the CDR3, is ETGVTQSPTHLIKTRGQQVTLRCSSQSGHNTVSWYQQALGQGPQFIFQYYREEENGRGNFPPRFSGLQFPNYSSELNVNALELDDSALYLCASTHVKSTSGNTGELFFGEGSRLTVL.

V and J are TRBV3-1 (or the pseudogene TRBV3-2) and TRBJ2-5; TRBD1 might be the D (6 bases). The CDR3 runs 17 residues. The germline V gene has CDR1 LGHDT and CDR2 YNNKEL (reference sequence). Trimming took 1 base from V and 7 from J, leaving 22 bases between them. The DNA of the CDR3 is TGTGCCAGCAGCCAAGTGTCAGGGACGGGACATCGGGGGACCCAGTACTTC. This sequence encodes CASSQVSGTGHRGTQYF.

The V call is TRBV12-3 or TRBV12-4, the J call TRBJ2-3; D not resolved. V was cut by 3 bases and J by 2 bases, with 6 bases left in between. The CDR3 runs 13 residues. The CDR3 DNA reads as TGTGCCAGCAGTTTTCAGGCCACAGATACGCAGTATTTT. Its protein is CASSFQATDTQYF.

The V call is TRBV9, the J call TRBJ2-6; D might be TRBD2 (5 bases). Germline CDR1 SGDLS, CDR2 YYNGEE. The V end lost 3 bases, the J end lost 0 bases, and 13 bases lay between the germline ends. The CDR3 runs to 17 residues. CDR3 protein: CASSAEVRASGANVLTF. The CDR3 DNA is TGTGCCAGCAGCGCGGAGGTACGAGCCTCTGGGGCCAACGTCCTGACTTTC.

This sequence joins TRBV5-1 and TRBJ2-1, with D possibly matching TRBD2 (7 bases). From germline, CDR1 is SGHRS and CDR2 YFSETQ. The V and J ends lost 1 base and 8 bases respectively, with 16 bases between them. This CDR3 has 15 amino acids. The CDR3 DNA reads as TGCGCCAGCAGCTTGTTAGGGGGGGCCTATGATGAGCAGTTCTTC. This codes for CASSLLGGAYDEQFF. Full variable domain (remainder filled in from reference TRBV5-1 and TRBJ2-1): KAGVTQTPRYLIKTRGQQVTLSCSPISGHRSVSWYQQTPGQGLQFLFEYFSETQRNKGNFPGRFSGRQFSNSRSEMNVSTLELGDSALYLCASSLLGGAYDEQFFGPGTRLTVL.

V gene TRBV6-4 combines with J gene TRBJ1-6, with D possibly matching TRBD1 (6 bases). The CDR3 loop spans 12 amino acids. The V gene lost 2 bases and the J gene lost 16 bases, with 12 bases spanning the gap. Germline CDR1 is MRHNA and CDR2 is SNTAGT. The chain's CDR3 is CASSDQRGGLHF. The CDR3 bases are TGTGCCAGCAGTGACCAAAGGGGGGGTCTCCACTTT.